The 19 T cell receptor beta chains listed next were all sequenced from one sample in a study of metastatic and nonmetastatic thyroid tumors. Prior to thyroid surgery, none of the patients had received any treatment. With MiXCR, TCRdb called clones anew from the PCR reads. Among approximately 20,000 clones, 25% were seen once, and the ten largest hold less than 4%. The material sequenced was blood. Receptor source: a male donor with papillary thyroid cancer or a benign thyroid nodule (not recorded which). Some clones in this sample may be carry-over from other donors' samples.

In this sample, this clone is medium-sized (0.01 to 0.1%). The chain joins TRBV6-6 to TRBJ1-5; D is ambiguous. Germline lookup yields CDR1 MNHNY and CDR2 SVGAGI (reference sequence). V shed 0 bases and J shed 0 bases, with 15 bases lying between them. The CDR3 has 18 amino acids. CDR3 in DNA: TGTGCCAGCAGTTACTCCGGGAGGGAGCGTTATAGCAATCAGCCCCAGCATTTT. This encodes CASSYSGRERYSNQPQHF.

In its sample, this clone was seen a few times. This sequence joins TRBV10-1 and TRBJ2-1; TRBD2 matches at 7 bases. There are 16 residues in the CDR3. Trimming took 0 bases from V and 4 from J; bases not matched to a gene: 6. Per germline, CDR1 WNHNN and CDR2 SYGVQD (reference sequence). The CDR3 spells CASSESMPAGYNEQFF. DNA for the CDR3: TGCGCCAGCAGTGAGTCGATGCCAGCGGGGTACAATGAGCAGTTCTTC.

This clone came up many times. The chain recombines TRBV14 with TRBJ2-3; TRBD2 agrees at 8 bases. J gave up 1 base and V 0 bases, and 12 bases lay outside the gene matches. Germline CDR1 SGHDN, CDR2 FVKESK. The CDR3 is made up of 19 amino acids. DNA of the CDR3: TGTGCCAGCAGCCAAGATCATTACGGGGGGGCCGCTCGCACAGATACGCAGTATTTT. It translates to CASSQDHYGGAARTDTQYF. Supplemented by reference TRBV14 and TRBJ2-3, the full variable domain reads EAGVTQFPSHSVIEKGQTVTLRCDPISGHDNLYWYRRVMGKEIKFLLHFVKESKQDESGMPNNRFLAERTGGTYSTLKVQPAELEDSGVYFCASSQDHYGGAARTDTQYFGPGTRLTVL.

This clone is classed as medium-sized. The genes are TRBV6-1 and TRBJ2-5; 7 bases fit TRBD2. The V segment lost 7 bases and the J segment 3 bases; nucleotides outside the gene matches: 5. This CDR3 contains 13 residues. Germline CDR1 and CDR2: MNHNS and SASEGT. The CDR3 loop is CASKTSQEETQYF. CDR3 nucleotides: TGTGCCAGCAAGACTAGCCAGGAAGAGACCCAGTACTTC.

This clone came up many times. The J gene is TRBJ1-3, the V gene TRBV4-1, with D maybe TRBD1 (6 bases). The CDR3 extends over 17 amino acids. Germline V gene lookup returns CDR1 MGHRA and CDR2 YSYEKL. Trimming removed 3 bases from V and 0 bases from J, with 15 bases in between. The CDR3 DNA reads as TGCGCCAGCAGCCAGAACAGGGCTCTCAGCTCTGGAAACACCATATATTTT. Its protein is CASSQNRALSSGNTIYF.

This clone is medium-sized within its sample. This rearrangement joins TRBV7-8 to TRBJ1-2, with a possible D match to TRBD1 (5 bases). The V gene lost 3 bases and the J gene lost 1 base, with 9 bases spanning the gap. Germline V CDR1 and CDR2: SGHVS, FQNEAQ. This CDR3 is 14 amino acids long. As DNA, the CDR3 is TGTGCCAGCAGCTTCCTCCAGGGTAACTATGGCTACACCTTC. Amino acids: CASSFLQGNYGYTF. The full variable domain, rest sourced from reference TRBV7-8 and TRBJ1-2, is GAGVSQSPRYKVAKRGQDVALRCDPISGHVSLFWYQQALGQGPEFLTYFQNEAQLDKSGLPSDRFFAERPEGSVSTLKIQRTQQEDSAVYLCASSFLQGNYGYTFGSGTRLTVV.

This clone was observed a handful of times. The J gene is TRBJ2-3, the V gene TRBV28, with 15 bases matching TRBD2. The J segment lost 6 bases and the V segment lost 3 bases, leaving 4 bases of the junction unmatched. Germline values: CDR1 MDHEN, CDR2 SYDVKM. The CDR3 length is 16 residues. The CDR3 region has the DNA TGTGCCAGCAGTTTCGGGACTAGCGGGAGGAAGGATACGCAGTATTTT. This encodes CASSFGTSGRKDTQYF.

The chain employs TRBV11-2 and TRBJ2-2, with D perhaps TRBD2 (6 bases). There are 15 residues in the CDR3. Trimming cost V 2 bases and J 5 bases, with 12 bases left between them. Germline V gene data show CDR1 as SGHAT and CDR2 as FQNNGV. CDR3 region: CASSLSLARTGELFF. For the CDR3, the DNA is TGTGCCAGCAGCTTATCCCTAGCGCGAACCGGGGAGCTGTTTTTT.

Details on this clone: One end of the junction does not line up with germline, which may come from a read error. This rearrangement joins TRBV7-3 to TRBJ2-1; D gene unclear. Germline CDR1 SGHTA, CDR2 FQGTGA. This CDR3 is 13 amino acids long. CDR3 sequence: CASSLSTYNDQFF. The CDR3 nucleotides are TGTGCCAGCAGCTTAAGCACCTACAATGATCAGTTCTTC.

In its sample, this clone was seen many times. The chain joins TRBV20-1 to TRBJ2-3; 7 bases map to TRBD1. The V gene's germline CDR1 is DFQATT and CDR2 SNEGSKA (reference sequence). The CDR3 length is 14 residues. J lost 0 bases, V lost 8 bases, and 8 bases had no gene match. The DNA for the CDR3 is TGCAGTCCCAGTGAGGGGGCCAGCACAGATACGCAGTATTTT. Encoded protein: CSPSEGASTDTQYF.

By frequency in the sample, this clone is medium-sized. This chain joins TRBV12-3 or TRBV12-4 and TRBJ2-5, with 14 bases identical to TRBD2. The CDR3 is made up of 16 amino acids. Unmatched junction bases numbered 6, after V lost 6 bases and J lost 3 bases. CDR3: CASRRTSGGPKETQYF. The CDR3 coding sequence is TGTGCCAGCAGAAGGACTAGCGGGGGGCCGAAAGAGACCCAGTACTTC.

This clone turned up a few times. J is TRBJ2-7 and V is TRBV28; D is undetermined. With 6 bases removed from V and 2 bases from J, the gap between germline ends came to 11 bases. CDR3 size: 13 residues. The V gene's germline CDR1 is MDHEN and CDR2 SYDVKM. This CDR3 reads CASSKVGPYEQYF. CDR3 DNA sequence: TGTGCCAGCAGCAAGGTTGGCCCCTACGAGCAGTACTTC.

The chain is built from TRBV7-6 and TRBJ1-2; D not certain. The V end lost 1 base, the J end lost 8 bases, and 11 bases lay between the germline ends. The CDR3 is 13 amino acids. The germline gives CDR1 SGHVS, CDR2 FNYEAQ. Here the CDR3 DNA reads TGTGCCAGCAGCTTAGGATCCGGTGGAGGCTACACCTTC. As protein: CASSLGSGGGYTF.

By frequency in the sample, this clone is medium-sized. In the same sample, other DNA sequences code for this CDR3. The chain combines TRBV3-1 with TRBJ2-7, with 14 bases aligning to TRBD2. This CDR3 region has 14 residues. The V gene's germline CDR1 is LGHDT and CDR2 YNNKEL (reference sequence). Trimming removed 4 bases from V and 6 bases from J; junction bases left unmatched: 2. The CDR3 is CASSPGLAGGEQYF. DNA of the CDR3: TGTGCCAGCAGCCCCGGACTAGCGGGAGGCGAGCAGTACTTC.

The chain uses TRBV5-1 and TRBJ1-2; TRBD1 matches at 7 bases. Germline trimming cut 5 bases from V and 2 bases from J; bases unmatched to any gene: 6. The CDR3 contains 14 residues. Germline loops: CDR1 SGHRS, CDR2 YFSETQ. Here the CDR3 reads CASRGGTVNYGYTF. The CDR3 DNA sequence: TGCGCCAGCAGAGGAGGGACAGTAAACTATGGCTACACCTTC.

At least ten counts were recorded for this clone. The chain combines TRBV5-4 with TRBJ1-3; 7 bases align to TRBD1. Germline lookup yields CDR1 SGHNT and CDR2 YYREEE (reference sequence). Trimming took 5 bases from V and 2 from J; bases not matched to a gene: 4. There are 14 residues in the CDR3. CDR3: CASSRDSAGNTIYF. CDR3 nucleotide sequence: TGTGCCAGCAGTCGGGACAGTGCTGGAAACACCATATATTTT.

This clone was picked up many times. The J gene is TRBJ2-5, the V gene TRBV6-1, with no clear D. V shed 5 bases and J shed 5 bases, with 18 bases lying between them. This CDR3 contains 15 residues. Germline V gene sequence: CDR1 MNHNS, CDR2 SASEGT. The CDR3 here is CASSSKSRLGETQYF. CDR3 DNA sequence: TGTGCCAGCAGTTCCAAGTCGAGGTTAGGGGAGACCCAGTACTTC.

V is TRBV6-1 and J is TRBJ2-7; D may correspond to TRBD1 or TRBD2 (6 bases each). CDR3 length: 15 amino acids. Trimming cost V 5 bases and J 6 bases, with 20 bases left between them. Germline CDR1 reads MNHNS; CDR2 reads SASEGT. The CDR3 loop is CASSPCTGTRREQYF. DNA of the CDR3: TGTGCCAGCAGTCCCTGTACAGGGACTCGCCGCGAGCAGTACTTC.

This clone was counted ten times or more. The chain couples TRBV20-1 to TRBJ2-2; 14 bases fit TRBD2. The ends lost 5 bases at V and 6 bases at J; junction bases unmatched: 8. The CDR3 has 16 amino acids. Per the germline V gene, CDR1 is DFQATT and CDR2 is SNEGSKA (reference sequence). For the CDR3, the DNA is TGCAGTGCTCAGGGACTAGCGGGAGAGTTGGCCGGGGAGCTGTTTTTT. Translation: CSAQGLAGELAGELFF.